Presented here are 30 T cell receptor beta chains from one specimen sequenced in a study of shared clonotypes between healthy human individuals. Naive CD8 cells, CD45RO-negative and positively selected for CCR7, excluded terminally differentiated effector memory CD45RA+ cells. Repertoires were generated with immunoSEQ multiplex PCR, while TCRdb's copy carries only in-frame clones and drops some. Of millions of clones in the sample, about 94% were seen once. What was sequenced was naive CD8+ T cells sorted from blood. These receptors were obtained from a man aged 18 to 29 in good health.

This clone appeared once. V and J are TRBV19 and TRBJ1-2; a possible D gene is TRBD1 (6 bases). V was cut by 5 bases and J by 6 bases, with 19 bases left in between. CDR3 length equals 15 residues. The germline V gene encodes CDR1 LNHDA and CDR2 SQIVND (reference sequence). CDR3 nucleotide sequence: TGTGCCAGTAGTCCTGACTGGACAGATCTCCATGGCTACACCTTC. It translates to CASSPDWTDLHGYTF.

Note on this clone: This CDR3 is also generated by other DNA sequences in the sample. The chain carries TRBV7-9 and TRBJ1-5; D is possibly TRBD1 (5 bases). This CDR3 is 14 amino acids long. Per germline, CDR1 SEHNR and CDR2 FQNEAQ (reference sequence). Trimming removed 0 bases from V and 4 bases from J, with 7 bases in between. The CDR3 protein is CASSLAGLNQPQHF. Here the CDR3 DNA reads TGTGCCAGCAGCTTAGCGGGGCTTAATCAGCCCCAGCATTTT. The full variable domain, its missing parts supplied by reference TRBV7-9 and TRBJ1-5, is DTGVSQNPRHKITKRGQNVTFRCDPISEHNRLYWYRQTLGQGPEFLTYFQNEAQLEKSRLLSDRFSAERPKGSFSTLEIQRTEQGDSAMYLCASSLAGLNQPQHFGDGTRLSIL.

The rearrangement uses TRBV4-3 and TRBJ2-3, with D possibly TRBD2 on 6 matching bases. V lost 0 bases and J lost 2, with 18 bases in between. CDR3 length equals 18 residues. Germline V gene lookup returns CDR1 LGHNA and CDR2 YSLEER. CDR3 DNA: TGCGCCAGCAGCCAAGATTTGACGGGAGAAGGCCTCACAGATACGCAGTATTTT. Its translation: CASSQDLTGEGLTDTQYF.

The rearrangement uses TRBV9 and TRBJ2-3; tentatively, D is TRBD1 (6 bases). Deletions cut 0 bases from V and 0 bases from J, with 11 bases between. Looked up from germline, CDR1 is SGDLS and CDR2 is YYNGEE. The CDR3 is made up of 16 amino acids. The CDR3 loop reads CASSVEGTGSTDTQYF. CDR3 in DNA: TGTGCCAGCAGCGTAGAAGGAACAGGGAGCACAGATACGCAGTATTTT.

The V and J genes are TRBV6-5 and TRBJ2-2, with 7 nucleotides matching TRBD2. This CDR3 spans 15 amino acids. Per germline, CDR1 MNHEY and CDR2 SVGAGI. J gave up 6 bases and V 2 bases, and 6 bases lay outside the gene matches. CDR3 residues: CASSYLEGGPGELFF. In nucleotides, the CDR3 is TGTGCCAGCAGTTACCTAGAGGGAGGGCCCGGGGAGCTGTTTTTT.

This rearrangement joins TRBV11-2 to TRBJ2-7; no firm D call. The CDR3 totals 14 residues. Trimming shortened V by 0 bases and J by 7 bases, and 13 bases separated the two germline ends. Germline V gene sequence: CDR1 SGHAT, CDR2 FQNNGV. The CDR3 nucleotides read TGTGCCAGCAGCTTAGATGGGTCGGGTGAGGAGCAGTACTTC. Translated, it gives CASSLDGSGEEQYF.

CDR3 sequence reads: CASSYLRQSGELFF. In nucleotides, the CDR3 is TGTGCCAGCAGTTACCTTAGACAGTCCGGGGAGCTGTTTTTT. The chain links TRBV6-6 to TRBJ2-2; D perhaps matches TRBD1 (5 bases). Between the trimmed V and J ends, which lost 2 bases and 6 bases, there was a span of 10 bases. The CDR3 loop spans 14 amino acids. Germline assignment: CDR1 MNHNY and CDR2 SVGAGI (reference sequence).

The chain couples TRBV15 to TRBJ1-1; D is perhaps TRBD1 (6 bases). The germline V and J ends were trimmed by 5 bases and 0 bases, with 16 bases remaining between them. Germline CDR1 is LNHNV and CDR2 is YYDKDF (reference sequence). The CDR3 covers 16 residues. CDR3 in DNA: TGTGCCACCAGCGGGGGCGTGGGGGCGATGAACACTGAAGCTTTCTTT. Translation: CATSGGVGAMNTEAFF.

For this clone: The sample carries other DNA sequences with the same CDR3. The chain carries TRBV29-1 and TRBJ2-7, with 10 bases lining up with TRBD2. With V trimmed by 4 bases and J by 5 bases, 5 bases remained unmatched. CDR1 is SQVTM and CDR2 is ANQGSEA in the germline V gene. The CDR3 length is 13 residues. CDR3 residues: CSVVGLAKNEQYF. The DNA for the CDR3 is TGCAGCGTTGTGGGACTAGCGAAGAACGAGCAGTACTTC.

The gene calls are TRBV27 and TRBJ1-2, with 7 bases lining up with TRBD1. Germline V CDR1 and CDR2: MNHEY, SMNVEV (reference sequence). CDR3 length equals 14 residues. The trim removed 6 bases at V and 7 bases at J, leaving 11 bases unmatched. Written as DNA, the CDR3 is TGTGCCAGCAGCCTCGACAGGGTGTCGGCTGGCTACACCTTC. Translating it yields CASSLDRVSAGYTF.

The rearrangement joins TRBV9 to TRBJ2-1; TRBD2 might be the D (6 bases). Trimming left V 0 bases short and J 9 bases short, with 10 bases between. CDR1 is SGDLS and CDR2 is YYNGEE in the germline V gene. CDR3 length: 13 residues. The chain's CDR3 is CASSVGDGGEQFF. DNA for the CDR3: TGTGCCAGCAGCGTAGGGGACGGGGGTGAGCAGTTCTTC.

The chain links TRBV5-4 to TRBJ1-4; D perhaps matches TRBD1 (6 bases). The CDR3 spans 12 residues. Germline CDR1 and CDR2: SGHNT and YYREEE (reference sequence). Trimming left V 6 bases short and J 8 bases short, with 11 bases between. The DNA for the CDR3 is TGTGCCAGCACAGGGGAGGGGGAAAAACTGTTTTTT. Encoded protein: CASTGEGEKLFF. Full variable domain (missing parts from reference TRBV5-4 and TRBJ1-4): ETGVTQSPTHLIKTRGQQVTLRCSSQSGHNTVSWYQQALGQGPQFIFQYYREEENGRGNFPPRFSGLQFPNYSSELNVNALELDDSALYLCASTGEGEKLFFGSGTQLSVL.

V usage is TRBV7-2 and J usage is TRBJ2-5; D not certain. Between the trimmed V and J ends, which lost 5 bases and 5 bases, there was a span of 12 bases. Germline V CDR1 and CDR2: SGHTA, FQGNSA. CDR3 length: 13 residues. The CDR3 protein is CASSPIRGETQYF. Here the CDR3 DNA reads TGTGCCAGCAGCCCAATACGTGGCGAGACCCAGTACTTC.

The V call is TRBV27, the J call TRBJ1-1; 9 nucleotides align to TRBD1. J was trimmed by 1 base and V by 8 bases; bases with no gene match: 5. The CDR3 totals 14 residues. Germline CDR1 MNHEY, CDR2 SMNVEV (reference sequence). This CDR3 is CASRMTGGNTEAFF. The CDR3 DNA reads as TGTGCCAGCCGTATGACAGGGGGGAACACTGAAGCTTTCTTT.

The chain links TRBV7-9 to TRBJ1-6; 7 bases match TRBD1. V dropped 1 base and J dropped 14; count of bases not matched to a gene: 8. CDR1 and CDR2 (germline): SEHNR, FQNEAQ (reference sequence). The CDR3 contains 14 residues. CDR3 coding DNA: TGTGCCAGCAGCTTAGGGGACAGCCTGTTAACCCTCCACTTT. Encoded protein: CASSLGDSLLTLHF. The full variable domain, rest sourced from reference TRBV7-9 and TRBJ1-6, is DTGVSQNPRHKITKRGQNVTFRCDPISEHNRLYWYRQTLGQGPEFLTYFQNEAQLEKSRLLSDRFSAERPKGSFSTLEIQRTEQGDSAMYLCASSLGDSLLTLHFGNGTRLTVT.

The chain combines TRBV10-2 with TRBJ1-4; D gene unclear. Trimming took off 2 bases at V and 5 bases at J, with 6 bases between the two ends. Germline V lookup: CDR1 WSHSY, CDR2 SAAADI. This CDR3 has 13 amino acids. CDR3: CASSEPSNEKLFF. The DNA for the CDR3 is TGCGCCAGCAGTGAGCCCAGCAATGAAAAACTGTTTTTT.

In regard to this clone: Other nucleotide sequences from this sample produce the same CDR3. This chain joins TRBV7-9 and TRBJ2-7; D unclear. Germline CDR1 and CDR2: SEHNR and FQNEAQ (reference sequence). This CDR3 spans 13 amino acids. V was trimmed by 1 base and J by 3 bases, leaving 7 bases between them. The CDR3, as DNA: TGTGCCAGCAGCTTAGAGAACAGCTACGAGCAGTACTTC. Protein: CASSLENSYEQYF.

This clone was recorded once. This chain links TRBV19 with TRBJ1-6; D is undetermined. V lost 5 bases, J lost 0 bases, and 20 bases lay in between. This CDR3 region has 19 residues. Per the germline V gene, CDR1 is LNHDA and CDR2 is SQIVND (reference sequence). The CDR3 coding sequence is TGTGCCAGTAGTCCCCGGACGGAGAATGGAGGCTCCTATAATTCACCCCTCCACTTT. Translating it yields CASSPRTENGGSYNSPLHF.

The chain recombines TRBV6-1 with TRBJ1-2; no reliable D call. The CDR3 extends over 13 amino acids. Trimming removed 11 bases from V and 0 bases from J, with 13 bases in between. Germline V CDR1 and CDR2: MNHNS, SASEGT. The chain's CDR3 is CASRPGTNYGYTF. The CDR3 nucleotides read TGTGCCTCAAGGCCGGGAACTAACTATGGCTACACCTTC.

Turning to this clone: Additional DNA sequences in this sample encode the identical CDR3. The chain joins TRBV9 to TRBJ2-7; the D gene is possibly TRBD1 (5 bases). The CDR3 spans 14 residues. Per germline, CDR1 SGDLS and CDR2 YYNGEE. V shed 0 bases and J shed 3 bases, with 10 bases lying between them. The CDR3 DNA reads as TGTGCCAGCAGCGTAGGGGGCAACGGCTACGAGCAGTACTTC. Its translation is CASSVGGNGYEQYF.

This clone was counted a single time. The chain carries TRBV21-1 and TRBJ1-1. TRBV21-1 is tagged as a pseudogene. This CDR3 has 12 amino acids. The CDR3 nucleotides are TGTGCCAGCGTAGTAATTAACACTGAAGCTTTCTTT. As protein: CASVVINTEAFF.

V gene TRBV12-5 combines with J gene TRBJ2-7; TRBD2 agrees at 9 bases. V was clipped by 7 bases and J by 6 bases; unmatched bases: 10. CDR3 length: 14 amino acids. CDR1 and CDR2 from the germline V gene are LGHNT and FRNRAP. CDR3 in amino acids: CASADSGSVSEQYF. The CDR3 nucleotides are TGTGCTAGTGCTGATAGCGGGAGTGTAAGCGAGCAGTACTTC.

This rearrangement joins TRBV30 to TRBJ1-1; the D is unclear. Looked up from germline, CDR1 is GTSNPN and CDR2 is SVGIG (reference sequence). CDR3 length equals 11 residues. CDR3 region: CAHALGIEAFF. The CDR3 region has the DNA TGTGCTCATGCTCTGGGTATTGAAGCTTTCTTT.

The chain carries TRBV9 and TRBJ1-5; 9 bases are shared with TRBD1. The CDR3 is made up of 15 amino acids. V lost 4 bases, J lost 6 bases, and 8 bases stayed unmatched. Germline lookup yields CDR1 SGDLS and CDR2 YYNGEE. CDR3 coding DNA: TGTGCCAGCAGCCCGTCACAGGGGGCTGGTCAGCCCCAGCATTTT. This codes for CASSPSQGAGQPQHF.

A note on this clone: This specimen includes other DNA sequences encoding the same CDR3. The chain employs TRBV28 and TRBJ2-7; 9 nucleotides align to TRBD1. Germline-derived CDR1 and CDR2 are MDHEN and SYDVKM. The CDR3 is made up of 14 amino acids. The J segment lost 4 bases and the V segment lost 3 bases, leaving 4 bases of the junction unmatched. Here the CDR3 reads CASSLGQGGYEQYF. The CDR3 nucleotides read TGTGCCAGCAGTTTGGGACAGGGTGGGTACGAGCAGTACTTC.

The genes are TRBV4-1 and TRBJ2-7, with no clear D. CDR3 length: 15 amino acids. V was trimmed by 2 bases and J by 2 bases, leaving 13 bases between them. From germline, CDR1 is MGHRA and CDR2 YSYEKL. The CDR3 nucleotides read TGCGCCAGCAGCCAATTAGACCCACCAACCTACGAGCAGTACTTC. This gives the protein CASSQLDPPTYEQYF.

As for this clone: The sample holds other DNA sequences that translate to the same CDR3. V gene TRBV28 combines with J gene TRBJ2-7; 9 bases agree with TRBD2. CDR1 and CDR2 (germline): MDHEN, SYDVKM. The V and J ends lost 3 bases and 2 bases, in that order; junction bases with no gene match: 2. This CDR3 contains 14 residues. The CDR3 reads CASSFGGGAYEQYF. DNA for the CDR3: TGTGCCAGCAGTTTTGGCGGGGGGGCCTACGAGCAGTACTTC. Filled out from reference TRBV28 and TRBJ2-7, the complete variable domain reads DVKVTQSSRYLVKRTGEKVFLECVQDMDHENMFWYRQDPGLGLRLIYFSYDVKMKEKGDIPEGYSVSREKKERFSLILESASTNQTSMYLCASSFGGGAYEQYFGPGTRLTVT.

V is TRBV2 and J is TRBJ1-5; TRBD1 might be the D (5 bases). This CDR3 is 16 amino acids long. The V gene lost 5 bases and the J gene lost 2 bases, with 16 bases spanning the gap. CDR1 and CDR2 from the germline V gene are SNHLY and FYNNEI. CDR3 amino acids: CASSRDAEGGNQPQHF. The CDR3 nucleotides read TGTGCCAGCAGTCGGGACGCCGAGGGTGGCAATCAGCCCCAGCATTTT.

The gene calls are TRBV2 and TRBJ1-3, with D possibly TRBD1 on 5 matching bases. This CDR3 comprises 17 residues. Trimming removed 0 bases at V and 0 bases at J, with 12 bases between. Germline loops: CDR1 SNHLY, CDR2 FYNNEI. The CDR3 loop reads CASSEALEGYSGNTIYF. CDR3 nucleotide sequence: TGTGCCAGCAGTGAAGCGCTTGAGGGGTACTCTGGAAACACCATATATTTT.

Concerning this clone: One end of the junction does not line up with germline, which may come from a read error. The chain links TRBV10-3 to TRBJ1-5; the D is unclear. This CDR3 region has 17 residues. CDR1 and CDR2 from the germline V gene are ENHRY and SYGVKD. The CDR3 nucleotides read TGTGCCACCAGTGACCTACTTGGGCCCCTTGACAATCAGCCCCAGCATTTT. Amino acids: CATSDLLGPLDNQPQHF.